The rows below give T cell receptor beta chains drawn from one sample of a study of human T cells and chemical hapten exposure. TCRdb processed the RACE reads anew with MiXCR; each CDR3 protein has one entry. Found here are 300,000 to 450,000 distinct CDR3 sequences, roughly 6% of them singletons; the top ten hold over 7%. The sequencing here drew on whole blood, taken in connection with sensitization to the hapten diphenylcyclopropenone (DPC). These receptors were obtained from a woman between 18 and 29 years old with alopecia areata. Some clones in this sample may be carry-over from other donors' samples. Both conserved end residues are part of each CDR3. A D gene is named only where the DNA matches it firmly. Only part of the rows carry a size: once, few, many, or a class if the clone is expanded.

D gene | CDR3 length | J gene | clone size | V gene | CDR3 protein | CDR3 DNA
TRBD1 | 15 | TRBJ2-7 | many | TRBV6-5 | CASSYSKGATYEQYF | TGTGCCAGCAGTTACTCTAAGGGGGCGACCTACGAGCAGTACTTC
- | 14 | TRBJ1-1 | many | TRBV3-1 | CASSQGDVGTEAFF | TGTGCCAGCAGCCAAGGGGACGTGGGGACTGAAGCTTTCTTT
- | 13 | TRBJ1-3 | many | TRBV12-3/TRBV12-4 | CASTPGTGNTIYF | TGTGCCAGCACTCCGGGGACTGGAAACACCATATATTTT
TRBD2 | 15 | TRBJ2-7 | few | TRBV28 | CASSSWEGRSYEQYF | TGTGCCAGCAGCTCTTGGGAGGGGCGTTCCTACGAGCAGTACTTC
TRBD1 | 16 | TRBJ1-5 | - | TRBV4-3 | CASSQGTGYSNQPQHF | TGCGCCAGCAGCCAAGGGACAGGCTATAGCAATCAGCCCCAGCATTTT
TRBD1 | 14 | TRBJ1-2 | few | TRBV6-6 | CASTTDRGNYGYTF | TGTGCCAGCACCACGGACAGGGGGAACTATGGCTACACCTTC
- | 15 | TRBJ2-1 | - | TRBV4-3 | CASSPRLTTLNEQFF | TGCGCCAGCAGCCCTCGTTTGACTACCCTCAATGAGCAGTTCTTC
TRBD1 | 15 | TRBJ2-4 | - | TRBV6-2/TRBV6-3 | CASAGQGAQKNIQYF | TGTGCCAGCGCAGGACAGGGGGCCCAAAAAAACATTCAGTACTTC
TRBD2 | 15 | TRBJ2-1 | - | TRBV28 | CASSTSSGDANEQFF | TGTGCCAGCAGCACCTCTAGCGGGGACGCCAATGAGCAGTTCTTC
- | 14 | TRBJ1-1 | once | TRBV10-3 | CAISDGEPNTEAFF | TGTGCCATCAGTGATGGGGAACCGAACACTGAAGCTTTCTTT
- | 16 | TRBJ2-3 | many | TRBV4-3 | CASSQDRGRGADTQYF | TGCGCCAGCAGCCAAGATAGGGGCAGGGGGGCAGATACGCAGTATTTT
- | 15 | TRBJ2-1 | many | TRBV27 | CASSFFSQGSNEQFF | TGTGCCAGCAGTTTTTTTAGTCAGGGGTCGAATGAGCAGTTCTTC
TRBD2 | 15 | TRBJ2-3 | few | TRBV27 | CASIPSGLTTDTQYF | TGTGCCAGCATCCCTAGCGGCCTTACCACAGATACGCAGTATTTT
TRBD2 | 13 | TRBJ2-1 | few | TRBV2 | CASSRLATHEQFF | TGTGCCAGCAGCAGACTAGCTACCCATGAGCAGTTCTTC
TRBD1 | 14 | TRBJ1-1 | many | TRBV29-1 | CSVDRALPYTEAFF | TGCAGCGTGGACAGGGCCCTACCGTACACTGAAGCTTTCTTT
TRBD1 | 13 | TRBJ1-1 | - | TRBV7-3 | CASSIPGQRTAFF | TGTGCCAGCAGCATACCGGGACAGAGAACAGCTTTCTTT
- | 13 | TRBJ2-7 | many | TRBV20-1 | CSAGGALSYEQYF | TGCAGTGCCGGAGGAGCACTCTCCTACGAGCAGTACTTC
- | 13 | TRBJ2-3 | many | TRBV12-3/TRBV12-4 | CASTPGGTDTQYF | TGTGCCAGCACCCCGGGGGGCACAGATACGCAGTATTTT
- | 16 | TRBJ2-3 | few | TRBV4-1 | CASSQDAGASTDTQYF | TGCGCCAGCAGCCAAGATGCGGGGGCGAGCACAGATACGCAGTATTTT
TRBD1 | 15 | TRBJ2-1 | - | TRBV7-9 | CASSKWGQGVWEQFF | TGTGCCAGCAGCAAATGGGGACAGGGGGTATGGGAGCAGTTCTTC
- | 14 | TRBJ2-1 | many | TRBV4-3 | CASSQEGGRYEQFF | TGCGCCAGCAGCCAAGAGGGGGGCAGGTATGAGCAGTTCTTC
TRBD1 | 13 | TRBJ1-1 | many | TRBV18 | CASSPDRATEAFF | TGTGCCAGCTCACCAGACAGGGCCACTGAAGCTTTCTTT
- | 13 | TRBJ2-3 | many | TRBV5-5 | CASSFTSGDTQYF | TGTGCCAGCAGCTTTACTTCCGGGGATACGCAGTATTTT
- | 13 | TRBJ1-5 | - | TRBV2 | CASSDIRRQPQHF | TGTGCCAGCAGTGACATTAGGAGGCAGCCCCAGCATTTT
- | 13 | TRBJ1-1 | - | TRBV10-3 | CAISESKGAEAFF | TGTGCCATCAGTGAGTCGAAGGGGGCTGAAGCTTTCTTT
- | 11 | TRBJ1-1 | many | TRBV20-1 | CSARIDTEAFF | TGCAGTGCTAGAATCGACACTGAAGCTTTCTTT
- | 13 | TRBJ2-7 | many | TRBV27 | CASSSKGGREQYF | TGTGCCAGCAGTTCCAAAGGGGGGCGCGAGCAGTACTTC
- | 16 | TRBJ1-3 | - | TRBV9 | CASSVMPNQLGNTIYF | TGTGCCAGCAGCGTGATGCCAAATCAGCTTGGAAACACCATATATTTT
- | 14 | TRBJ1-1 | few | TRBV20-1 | CRGRRLPLDTEAFF | TGCAGGGGGCGGAGGCTTCCCTTGGACACTGAAGCTTTCTTT
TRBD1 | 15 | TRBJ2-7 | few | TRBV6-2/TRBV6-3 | CASSSDRGIDYEQYF | TGTGCCAGCAGTTCGGACAGGGGAATTGACTACGAGCAGTACTTC
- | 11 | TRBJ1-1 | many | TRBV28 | CASKVNTEAFF | TGTGCCAGCAAGGTTAACACTGAAGCTTTCTTT
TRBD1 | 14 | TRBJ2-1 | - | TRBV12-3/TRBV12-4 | CASSSGGQGAEQFF | TGTGCCAGCAGTTCCGGGGGACAGGGGGCAGAGCAGTTCTTC
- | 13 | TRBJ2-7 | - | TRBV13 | CASSALRAYEQYF | TGTGCCAGCAGCGCACTCAGGGCCTACGAGCAGTACTTC
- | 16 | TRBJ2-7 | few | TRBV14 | CASSHSPGLGTYEQYF | TGTGCCAGCAGCCACTCCCCGGGACTCGGCACCTACGAGCAGTACTTC
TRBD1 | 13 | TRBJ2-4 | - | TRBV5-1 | CAISLRDRNIQYF | TGCGCCATCAGCTTGAGGGACAGGAACATTCAGTACTTC
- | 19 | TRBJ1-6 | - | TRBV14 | CASSSGISGASSYNSPLHF | TGTGCCAGCAGCTCAGGGATTTCAGGCGCCAGCTCCTATAATTCACCCCTCCACTTT
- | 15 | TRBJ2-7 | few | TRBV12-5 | CASGIPATALTEQYF | TGTGCTAGTGGCATCCCTGCCACGGCCCTCACCGAGCAGTACTTC
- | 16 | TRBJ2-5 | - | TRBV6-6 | CASSYGPLVARETQYF | TGTGCCAGCAGTTACGGCCCCCTAGTGGCCCGGGAGACCCAGTACTTC
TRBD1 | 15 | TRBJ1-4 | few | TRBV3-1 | CASSRDRDRDEKLFF | TGTGCCAGCAGCCGCGACAGGGATAGGGATGAAAAACTGTTTTTT
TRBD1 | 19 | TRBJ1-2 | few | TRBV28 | CASSKDVGQGAYYGYGYTF | TGTGCCAGCAGCAAAGACGTAGGACAGGGGGCATATTACGGCTATGGCTACACCTTC
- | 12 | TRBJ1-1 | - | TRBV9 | CASSAPDGEAFF | TGTGCCAGCAGCGCACCAGACGGAGAAGCTTTCTTT
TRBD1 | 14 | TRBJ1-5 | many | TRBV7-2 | CASSPGTVDQPQHF | TGTGCCAGCAGCCCTGGGACAGTTGATCAGCCCCAGCATTTT
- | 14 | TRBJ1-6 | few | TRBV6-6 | CASSLDQRGPPLHF | TGTGCCAGCAGTTTAGATCAGCGCGGACCTCCCCTCCACTTT
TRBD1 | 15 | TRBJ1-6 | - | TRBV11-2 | CVSSPGDRDYSPLHF | TGTGTCAGCAGCCCGGGGGACAGGGATTATTCACCCCTCCACTTT
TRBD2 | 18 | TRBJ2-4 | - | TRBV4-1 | CASSQGLAGGRAKNIQYF | TGCGCCAGCAGCCAAGGACTAGCGGGGGGGCGGGCCAAAAACATTCAGTACTTC
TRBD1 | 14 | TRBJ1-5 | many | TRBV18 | CASSPGQGGQPQHF | TGCGCCAGCAGCCCGGGACAGGGAGGTCAGCCCCAGCATTTT
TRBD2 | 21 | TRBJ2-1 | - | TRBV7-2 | CASSLKGLAGGAPFGKNEQFF | TGTGCCAGCAGCCTAAAGGGACTAGCGGGGGGAGCGCCGTTCGGTAAAAATGAGCAGTTCTTC
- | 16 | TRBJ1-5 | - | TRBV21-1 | CASSPTIKPLNQPQHF | TGTGCCAGCAGCCCAACCATCAAACCTTTAAATCAGCCCCAGCATTTT